This is a list of T cell receptor beta chains from one sample in a study of shared clonotypes between healthy human individuals. Assay: immunoSEQ multiplex PCR; the TCRdb copy retains only in-frame clones and omits some. The table includes some 2.3 million clones, approximately 95% detected once. The source material was naive CD4+ T cells from PBMCs. These receptors were obtained from a man younger than 30 in good health. Some clones in this sample may be carry-over from other donors' samples. Both conserved end residues are part of each CDR3. D genes are given only for firm matches. Clone size is shown for a subset of rows, as once, few, many or a class of expanded clone.

NA,TRBV18,TRBJ1-5,NA,CASSPEPIDWYSNQPQHF,TGTGCCAGCTCACCGGAACCTATAGACTGGTATAGCAATCAGCCCCAGCATTTT
NA,TRBV6-1,TRBJ2-7,NA,CASSGQPFTYEQYF,TGTGCCAGCAGTGGGCAGCCCTTTACCTACGAGCAGTACTTC
NA,TRBV7-2,TRBJ2-1,NA,CASSLVGGTYNEQFF,TGTGCCAGCAGCTTAGTGGGCGGTACCTACAATGAGCAGTTCTTC
NA,TRBV10-3,TRBJ1-2,few,CAISENRAAYGYTF,TGTGCCATCAGTGAAAATAGGGCCGCCTATGGCTACACCTTC
NA,TRBV5-1,TRBJ2-4,NA,CASSPGGARDIQYF,TGCGCCAGCAGCCCCGGTGGGGCCCGGGACATTCAGTACTTC
TRBD1,TRBV5-1,TRBJ2-1,NA,CASSLIGGADNEQFF,TGCGCCAGCAGCTTAATAGGGGGCGCGGACAATGAGCAGTTCTTC
NA,TRBV6-5,TRBJ2-7,NA,CATYQGYEQYF,TGTGCCACCTACCAGGGCTACGAGCAGTACTTC
TRBD2,TRBV2,TRBJ2-7,NA,CASSALEREGYEQYF,TGTGCCAGCAGTGCATTGGAACGGGAGGGCTACGAGCAGTACTTC
NA,TRBV5-6,TRBJ1-5,NA,CASSLGMLGQPQHF,TGTGCCAGCAGCTTGGGAATGTTGGGTCAGCCCCAGCATTTT
TRBD2,TRBV7-9,TRBJ2-1,NA,CASIPLAGVGEQFF,TGTGCCAGCATCCCATTAGCGGGAGTAGGTGAGCAGTTCTTC
NA,TRBV5-1,TRBJ2-3,NA,CASSLERGGESTDTQYF,TGCGCCAGCAGCTTGGAAAGGGGCGGGGAGAGCACAGATACGCAGTATTTT
TRBD2,TRBV7-8,TRBJ2-7,NA,CASSLVSSGRPYEQYF,TGTGCCAGCAGCTTAGTTTCTAGCGGGAGACCCTACGAGCAGTACTTC
TRBD1,TRBV18,TRBJ2-5,NA,CASSPRQGATQETQYF,TGTGCCAGCTCACCAAGACAGGGGGCGACCCAAGAGACCCAGTACTTC
NA,TRBV30,TRBJ1-2,NA,CAWSLLRGYGYTF,TGTGCCTGGAGCTTACTCAGGGGCTATGGCTACACCTTC
NA,TRBV21-1,TRBJ1-3,NA,CASSKVDGKAGNTIYF,TGTGCCAGCAGCAAAGTAGACGGTAAAGCTGGAAACACCATATATTTT